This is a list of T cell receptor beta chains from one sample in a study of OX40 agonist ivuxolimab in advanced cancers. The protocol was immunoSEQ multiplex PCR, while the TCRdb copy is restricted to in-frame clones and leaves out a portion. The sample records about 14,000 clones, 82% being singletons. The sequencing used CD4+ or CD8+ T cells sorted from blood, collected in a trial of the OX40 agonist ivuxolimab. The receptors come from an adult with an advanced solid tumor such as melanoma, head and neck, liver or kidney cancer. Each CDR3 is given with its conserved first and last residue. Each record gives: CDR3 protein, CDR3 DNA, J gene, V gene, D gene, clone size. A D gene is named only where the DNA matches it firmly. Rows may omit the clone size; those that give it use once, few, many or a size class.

cdr3_aa: CASRRLATDTQYF
cdr3_nt: TGTGCCAGCAGAAGACTAGCTACAGATACGCAGTATTTT
j_call: TRBJ2-3
v_call: TRBV7-7
d_call: TRBD2
clone_size: NA

cdr3_aa: CASSQRTGDSYYGYTF
cdr3_nt: TGCGCCAGCAGCCAAAGGACAGGGGACTCCTACTATGGCTACACCTTC
j_call: TRBJ1-2
v_call: TRBV4-3
d_call: TRBD1
clone_size: NA

cdr3_aa: CATSSPGTGFYEQYF
cdr3_nt: TGTGCCACCAGCAGCCCCGGGACAGGGTTTTACGAGCAGTACTTC
j_call: TRBJ2-7
v_call: TRBV15
d_call: TRBD1
clone_size: NA

cdr3_aa: CSVELAGQGDLDQPQHF
cdr3_nt: TGCAGCGTTGAATTGGCCGGACAGGGGGATTTGGATCAGCCCCAGCATTTT
j_call: TRBJ1-5
v_call: TRBV29-1
d_call: TRBD1
clone_size: NA

cdr3_aa: CASSQNEGLAKNIQYF
cdr3_nt: TGCGCCAGCAGCCAGAATGAGGGACTAGCCAAAAACATTCAGTACTTC
j_call: TRBJ2-4
v_call: TRBV4-3
d_call: NA
clone_size: NA

cdr3_aa: CASSYLAGTGNEQFF
cdr3_nt: TGTGCCAGCAGCTACTTAGCGGGAACGGGCAATGAGCAGTTCTTC
j_call: TRBJ2-1
v_call: TRBV7-3
d_call: TRBD2
clone_size: NA

cdr3_aa: CASSPGTSGTDTQYF
cdr3_nt: TGTGCCAGCAGTCCCGGGACTAGCGGCACAGATACGCAGTATTTT
j_call: TRBJ2-3
v_call: TRBV6-4
d_call: TRBD2
clone_size: medium-sized

cdr3_aa: CASSFNPDGPYEQYF
cdr3_nt: TGTGCCAGCAGCTTTAACCCTGACGGCCCCTACGAGCAGTACTTC
j_call: TRBJ2-7
v_call: TRBV5-6
d_call: NA
clone_size: NA

cdr3_aa: CASGQLGLANTEAFF
cdr3_nt: TGTGCCAGCGGGCAACTCGGGTTAGCGAACACTGAAGCTTTCTTT
j_call: TRBJ1-1
v_call: TRBV5-4
d_call: NA
clone_size: NA

cdr3_aa: CASSSTGYNEQFF
cdr3_nt: TGCGCCAGCAGCTCGACAGGCTACAATGAGCAGTTCTTC
j_call: TRBJ2-1
v_call: TRBV5-1
d_call: NA
clone_size: NA

cdr3_aa: CASSLQGSGTDTQYF
cdr3_nt: TGCGCCAGCAGCCTTCAGGGTTCCGGCACAGATACGCAGTATTTT
j_call: TRBJ2-3
v_call: TRBV4-3
d_call: NA
clone_size: NA

cdr3_aa: CASRPGGKTDTQYF
cdr3_nt: TGTGCCAGCCGACCAGGGGGCAAGACAGATACGCAGTATTTT
j_call: TRBJ2-3
v_call: TRBV7-9
d_call: TRBD1
clone_size: NA

cdr3_aa: CAWSERGALGYTF
cdr3_nt: TGTGCCTGGAGTGAGAGGGGGGCGCTTGGCTACACCTTC
j_call: TRBJ1-2
v_call: TRBV30
d_call: NA
clone_size: NA

cdr3_aa: CASSNSAGGGYNEQFF
cdr3_nt: TGTGCCAGCAGCAATTCCGCCGGCGGGGGCTACAATGAGCAGTTCTTC
j_call: TRBJ2-1
v_call: TRBV7-9
d_call: TRBD2
clone_size: NA

cdr3_aa: CASTRGGRNNEQFF
cdr3_nt: TGCGCCAGCACCCGGGGGGGGCGGAACAATGAGCAGTTCTTC
j_call: TRBJ2-1
v_call: TRBV4-3
d_call: TRBD2
clone_size: NA

cdr3_aa: CSGQSGEGTEAFF
cdr3_nt: TGCAGCGGACAATCGGGGGAGGGCACTGAAGCTTTCTTT
j_call: TRBJ1-1
v_call: TRBV29-1
d_call: NA
clone_size: few

cdr3_aa: CASSLLDTYEQYF
cdr3_nt: TGTGCCAGCAGCTTACTTGATACCTACGAGCAGTACTTC
j_call: TRBJ2-7
v_call: TRBV27
d_call: NA
clone_size: NA

cdr3_aa: CASSEGSYEQYF
cdr3_nt: TGCGCCAGCAGCGAGGGTAGCTACGAGCAGTACTTC
j_call: TRBJ2-7
v_call: TRBV5-1
d_call: NA
clone_size: NA

cdr3_aa: CASGGANEKLFF
cdr3_nt: TGTGCCAGCGGGGGGGCTAATGAAAAACTGTTTTTT
j_call: TRBJ1-4
v_call: TRBV6-5
d_call: NA
clone_size: once

cdr3_aa: CASSLAGTGDEKLFF
cdr3_nt: TGTGCCAGCAGCTTAGCCGGGACAGGGGACGAAAAACTGTTTTTT
j_call: TRBJ1-4
v_call: TRBV7-2
d_call: TRBD1
clone_size: NA

cdr3_aa: CASSVDLQGRVYEQYF
cdr3_nt: TGTGCCAGCAGCGTAGATCTCCAGGGACGAGTCTACGAGCAGTACTTC
j_call: TRBJ2-7
v_call: TRBV9
d_call: NA
clone_size: few

cdr3_aa: CASSLGQTKNIQYF
cdr3_nt: TGTGCCAGTAGTTTGGGACAAACCAAAAACATTCAGTACTTC
j_call: TRBJ2-4
v_call: TRBV19
d_call: NA
clone_size: medium-sized

cdr3_aa: CASSWGRAFGGNYGYTF
cdr3_nt: TGTGCCAGCAGCTGGGGAAGAGCATTCGGCGGAAACTATGGCTACACCTTC
j_call: TRBJ1-2
v_call: TRBV7-8
d_call: NA
clone_size: NA

cdr3_aa: CASSVGDRGLVEQFF
cdr3_nt: TGTGCCAGCAGCGTAGGCGACAGGGGGCTTGTTGAGCAGTTCTTC
j_call: TRBJ2-1
v_call: TRBV9
d_call: TRBD1
clone_size: NA

cdr3_aa: CASSHTGDYGYTF
cdr3_nt: TGTGCCAGCAGCCATACAGGGGACTATGGCTACACCTTC
j_call: TRBJ1-2
v_call: TRBV4-2
d_call: TRBD1
clone_size: NA

cdr3_aa: CASSHTDTQYF
cdr3_nt: TGCGCCAGCAGCCATACCGATACGCAGTATTTT
j_call: TRBJ2-3
v_call: TRBV4-1
d_call: NA
clone_size: NA

cdr3_aa: CASGLNQGVNTGELFF
cdr3_nt: TGTGCTAGTGGTTTGAATCAGGGGGTAAACACCGGGGAGCTGTTTTTT
j_call: TRBJ2-2
v_call: TRBV12-5
d_call: TRBD1
clone_size: NA

cdr3_aa: CASSLRGGGTYEQYF
cdr3_nt: TGCGCCAGCAGCTTGAGAGGCGGGGGGACCTACGAGCAGTACTTC
j_call: TRBJ2-7
v_call: TRBV5-1
d_call: TRBD2
clone_size: few

cdr3_aa: CASSIRPTVLANYGYTF
cdr3_nt: TGTGCCAGTAGTATACGGCCTACGGTACTAGCTAACTATGGCTACACCTTC
j_call: TRBJ1-2
v_call: TRBV19
d_call: NA
clone_size: NA

cdr3_aa: CASSLELSENTEAFF
cdr3_nt: TGCGCCAGCAGCTTGGAACTATCGGAGAACACTGAAGCTTTCTTT
j_call: TRBJ1-1
v_call: TRBV5-1
d_call: NA
clone_size: NA